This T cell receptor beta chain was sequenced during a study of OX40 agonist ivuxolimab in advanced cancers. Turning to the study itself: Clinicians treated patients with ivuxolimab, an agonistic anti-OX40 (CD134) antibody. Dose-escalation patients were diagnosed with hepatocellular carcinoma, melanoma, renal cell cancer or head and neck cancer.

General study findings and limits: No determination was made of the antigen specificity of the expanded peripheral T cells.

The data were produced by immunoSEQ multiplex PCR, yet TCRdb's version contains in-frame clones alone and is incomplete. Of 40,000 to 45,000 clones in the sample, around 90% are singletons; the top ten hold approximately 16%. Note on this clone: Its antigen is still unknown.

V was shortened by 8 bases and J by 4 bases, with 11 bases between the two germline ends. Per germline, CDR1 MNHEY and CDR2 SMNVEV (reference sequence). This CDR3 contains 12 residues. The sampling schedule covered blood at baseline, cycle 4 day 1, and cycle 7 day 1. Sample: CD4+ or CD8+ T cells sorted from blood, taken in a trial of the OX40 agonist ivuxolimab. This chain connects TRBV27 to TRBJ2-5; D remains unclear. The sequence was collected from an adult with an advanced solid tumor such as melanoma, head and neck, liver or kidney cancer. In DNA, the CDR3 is TGTGCCAGCGGACCAACCGGAGAGACCCAGTACTTC. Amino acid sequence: CASGPTGETQYF.